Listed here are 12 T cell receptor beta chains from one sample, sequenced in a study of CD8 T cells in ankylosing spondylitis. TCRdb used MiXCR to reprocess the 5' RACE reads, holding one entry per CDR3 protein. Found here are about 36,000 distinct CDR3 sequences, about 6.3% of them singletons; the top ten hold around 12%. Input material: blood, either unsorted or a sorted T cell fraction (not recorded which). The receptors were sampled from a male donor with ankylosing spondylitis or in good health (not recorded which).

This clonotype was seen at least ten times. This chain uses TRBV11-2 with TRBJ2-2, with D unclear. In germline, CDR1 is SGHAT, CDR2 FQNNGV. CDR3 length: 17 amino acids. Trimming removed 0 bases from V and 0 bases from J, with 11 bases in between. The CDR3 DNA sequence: TGTGCCAGCAGCTTAGATCCGCCGTCCGCGAACACCGGGGAGCTGTTTTTT. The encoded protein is CASSLDPPSANTGELFF. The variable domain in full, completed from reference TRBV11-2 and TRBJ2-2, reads EAGVAQSPRYKIIEKRQSVAFWCNPISGHATLYWYQQILGQGPKLLIQFQNNGVVDDSQLPKDRFSAERLKGVDSTLKIQPAKLEDSAVYLCASSLDPPSANTGELFFGEGSRLTVL.

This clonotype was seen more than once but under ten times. The CDR3 bases are TGTGCCACCAGTGAGCCGGGCGGCCGGTCCCAACAAGAGACCCAGTACTTC. It codes for CATSEPGGRSQQETQYF. This rearrangement joins TRBV24-1 to TRBJ2-5; D ambiguous. Germline V lookup: CDR1 KGHDR, CDR2 SFDVKD. The CDR3 totals 17 residues. V gave up 4 bases and J gave up 2 bases, with 19 bases separating them.

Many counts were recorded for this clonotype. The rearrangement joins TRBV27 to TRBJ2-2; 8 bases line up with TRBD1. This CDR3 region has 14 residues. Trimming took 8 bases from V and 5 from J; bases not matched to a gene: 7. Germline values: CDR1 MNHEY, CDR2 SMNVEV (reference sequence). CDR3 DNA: TGTGCCAGCCGTCAGGGGGCTGGGACCGGGGAGCTGTTTTTT. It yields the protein CASRQGAGTGELFF.

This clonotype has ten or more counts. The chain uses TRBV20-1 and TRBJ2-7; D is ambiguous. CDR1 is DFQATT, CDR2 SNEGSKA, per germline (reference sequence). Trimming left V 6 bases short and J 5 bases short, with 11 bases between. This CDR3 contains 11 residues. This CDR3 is CSAPLGNEQYF. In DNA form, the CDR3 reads TGCAGTGCCCCCTTAGGCAACGAGCAGTACTTC.

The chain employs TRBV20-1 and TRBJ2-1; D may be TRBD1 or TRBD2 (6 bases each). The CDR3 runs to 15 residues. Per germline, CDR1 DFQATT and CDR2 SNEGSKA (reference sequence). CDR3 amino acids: CFAIWLGGGRDEQFF. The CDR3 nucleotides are TGCTTTGCTATCTGGTTAGGGGGAGGACGGGATGAGCAGTTCTTC.

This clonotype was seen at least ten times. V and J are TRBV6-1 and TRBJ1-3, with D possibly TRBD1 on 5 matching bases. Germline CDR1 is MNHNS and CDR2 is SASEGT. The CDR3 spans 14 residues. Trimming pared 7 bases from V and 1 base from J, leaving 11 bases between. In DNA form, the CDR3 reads TGTGCCAGCATCAGGGAACAATCTGGAAACACCATATATTTT. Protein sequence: CASIREQSGNTIYF.

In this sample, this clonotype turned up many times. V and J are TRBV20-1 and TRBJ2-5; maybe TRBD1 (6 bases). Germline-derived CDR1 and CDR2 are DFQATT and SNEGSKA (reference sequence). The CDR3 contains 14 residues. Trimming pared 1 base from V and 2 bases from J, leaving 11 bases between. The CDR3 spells CSARGTEIQETQYF. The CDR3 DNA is TGCAGTGCTAGAGGGACAGAAATACAAGAGACCCAGTACTTC.

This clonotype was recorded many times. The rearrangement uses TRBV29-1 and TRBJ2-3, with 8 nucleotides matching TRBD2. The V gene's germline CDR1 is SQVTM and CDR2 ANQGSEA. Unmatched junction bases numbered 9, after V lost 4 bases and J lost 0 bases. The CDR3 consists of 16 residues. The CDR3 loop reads CSVGGLASESTDTQYF. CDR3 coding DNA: TGCAGCGTTGGAGGACTAGCATCGGAGAGCACAGATACGCAGTATTTT.

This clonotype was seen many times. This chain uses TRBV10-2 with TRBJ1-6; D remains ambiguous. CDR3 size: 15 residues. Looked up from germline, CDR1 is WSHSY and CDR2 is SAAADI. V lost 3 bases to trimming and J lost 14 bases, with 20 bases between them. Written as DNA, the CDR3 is TGCGCCAGCAGTGATGGTCGTGGCCCCATAATATCCCTCCACTTT. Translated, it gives CASSDGRGPIISLHF.

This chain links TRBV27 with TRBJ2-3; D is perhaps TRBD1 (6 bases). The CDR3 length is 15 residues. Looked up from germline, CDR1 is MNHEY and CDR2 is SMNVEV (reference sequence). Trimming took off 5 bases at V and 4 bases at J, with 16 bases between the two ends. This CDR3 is CASSRRGQSADTQYF. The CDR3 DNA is TGTGCCAGCAGTCGCCGAGGACAGTCGGCAGATACGCAGTATTTT.

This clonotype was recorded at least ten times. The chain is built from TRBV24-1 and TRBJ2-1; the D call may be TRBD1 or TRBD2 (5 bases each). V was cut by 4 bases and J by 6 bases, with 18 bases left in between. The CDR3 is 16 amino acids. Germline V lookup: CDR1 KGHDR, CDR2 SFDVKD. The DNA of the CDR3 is TGTGCCACCAGTGACTATCCCAGAGAGGGGCGCAATGAGCAGTTCTTC. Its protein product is CATSDYPREGRNEQFF.

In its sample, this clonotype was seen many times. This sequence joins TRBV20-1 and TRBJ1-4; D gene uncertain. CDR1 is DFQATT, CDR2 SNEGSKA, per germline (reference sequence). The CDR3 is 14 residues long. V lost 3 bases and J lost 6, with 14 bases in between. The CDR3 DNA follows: TGCAGTGCTAGTCGGCTCTATGGGGATGAAAAACTGTTTTTT. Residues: CSASRLYGDEKLFF.